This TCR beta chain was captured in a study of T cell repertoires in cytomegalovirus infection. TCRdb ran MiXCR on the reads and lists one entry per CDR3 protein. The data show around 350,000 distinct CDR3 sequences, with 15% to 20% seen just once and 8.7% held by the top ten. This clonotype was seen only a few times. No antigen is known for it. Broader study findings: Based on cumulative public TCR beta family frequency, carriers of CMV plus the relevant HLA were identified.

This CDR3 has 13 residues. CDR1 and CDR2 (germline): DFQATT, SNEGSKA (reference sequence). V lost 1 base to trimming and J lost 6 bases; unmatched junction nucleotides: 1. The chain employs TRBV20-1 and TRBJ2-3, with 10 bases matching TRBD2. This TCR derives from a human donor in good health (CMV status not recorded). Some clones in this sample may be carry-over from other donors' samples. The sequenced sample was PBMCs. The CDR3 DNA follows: TGCAGTGCTAGAGTACTAGCGGGGGATACGCAGTATTTT. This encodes CSARVLAGDTQYF.